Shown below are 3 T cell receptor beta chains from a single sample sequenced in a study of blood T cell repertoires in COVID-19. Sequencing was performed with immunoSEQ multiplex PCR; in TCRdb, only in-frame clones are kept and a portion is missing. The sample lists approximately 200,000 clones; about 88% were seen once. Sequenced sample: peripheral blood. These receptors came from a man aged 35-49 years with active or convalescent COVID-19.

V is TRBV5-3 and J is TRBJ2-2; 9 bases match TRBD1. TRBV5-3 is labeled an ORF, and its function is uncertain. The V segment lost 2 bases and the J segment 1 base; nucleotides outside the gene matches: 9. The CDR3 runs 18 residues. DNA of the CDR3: TGTGCCAGAAGCTTAATTCACAGGGGGCATCTGAACACCGGGGAGCTGTTTTTT. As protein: CARSLIHRGHLNTGELFF.

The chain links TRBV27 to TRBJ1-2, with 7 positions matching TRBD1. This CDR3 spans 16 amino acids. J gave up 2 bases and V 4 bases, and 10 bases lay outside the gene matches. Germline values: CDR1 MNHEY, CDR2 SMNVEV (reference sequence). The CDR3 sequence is CASSSSTGLSNYGYTF. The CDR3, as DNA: TGTGCCAGCAGTTCCTCGACAGGGCTCTCCAACTATGGCTACACCTTC.

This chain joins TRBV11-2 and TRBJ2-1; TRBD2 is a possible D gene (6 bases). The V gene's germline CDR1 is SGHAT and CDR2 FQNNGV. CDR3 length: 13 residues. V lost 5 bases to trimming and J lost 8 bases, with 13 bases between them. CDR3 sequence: CASSPGPGDEQFF. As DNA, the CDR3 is TGTGCCAGCAGCCCAGGGCCGGGGGATGAGCAGTTCTTC. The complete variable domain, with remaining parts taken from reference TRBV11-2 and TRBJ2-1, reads EAGVAQSPRYKIIEKRQSVAFWCNPISGHATLYWYQQILGQGPKLLIQFQNNGVVDDSQLPKDRFSAERLKGVDSTLKIQPAKLEDSAVYLCASSPGPGDEQFFGPGTRLTVL.